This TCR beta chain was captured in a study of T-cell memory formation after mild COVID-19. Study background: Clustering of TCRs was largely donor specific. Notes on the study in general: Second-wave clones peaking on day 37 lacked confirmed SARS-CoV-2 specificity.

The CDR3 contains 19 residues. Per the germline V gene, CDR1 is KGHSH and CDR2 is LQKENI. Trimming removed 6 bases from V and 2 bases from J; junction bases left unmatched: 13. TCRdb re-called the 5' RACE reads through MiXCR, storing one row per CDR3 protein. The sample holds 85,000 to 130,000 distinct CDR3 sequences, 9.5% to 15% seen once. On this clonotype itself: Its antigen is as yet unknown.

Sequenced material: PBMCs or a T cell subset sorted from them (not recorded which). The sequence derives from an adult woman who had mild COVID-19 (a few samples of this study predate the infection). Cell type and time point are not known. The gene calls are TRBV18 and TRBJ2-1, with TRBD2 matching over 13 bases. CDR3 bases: TGTGCCAGCTCCCGCACTAGCGGGAGGGTTATGGACGCCTACAATGAGCAGTTCTTC. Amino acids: CASSRTSGRVMDAYNEQFF.